These T cell receptor beta chains were read from a single sample in a study of Graves' ophthalmopathy and Graves' hyperthyroidism. MiXCR was run by TCRdb on the multiplex PCR reads, yielding one entry per CDR3 protein. The sample lists about 340,000 distinct CDR3 sequences, around a sixth occurring once. Sample: peripheral blood. These receptor sequences come from an adult man with Graves' ophthalmopathy. The CDR3 runs from the conserved cysteine through the conserved F or W. A D gene is named only where the DNA matches it firmly. Clone size is not always given. Where it is, it says once, few, many or a class for expanded clones.

>TRBJ2-5|many|TRBV11-1|TRBD2
TGTGCCAGCAGCTTAGGGACTAGCGGGACCGCGCTGGAGACCCAGTACTTC
CASSLGTSGTALETQYF
>TRBJ2-7|few|TRBV4-1|TRBD1
TGCGCCAGCAAGAGACAGGGGGCCTACGAGCAGTACTTC
CASKRQGAYEQYF
>TRBJ1-1|many|TRBV25-1|-
TGTGCCAGCAGTGAATTCGAGGCCATGAACACTGAAGCTTTCTTT
CASSEFEAMNTEAFF
>TRBJ1-5|-|TRBV6-1|TRBD1
TGTGCCAGCACCCCAGGGGGGGCTGGACAGCCCCAGCATTTT
CASTPGGAGQPQHF
>TRBJ2-7|-|TRBV3-1|-
TGTGCCAGCAGCCAAGTACATGACCAGACCTACGAGCAGTACTTC
CASSQVHDQTYEQYF
>TRBJ1-5|many|TRBV6-5|-
TGTGCCAGCAGTTACTCAGGGTTAAGCAATCAGCCCCAGCATTTT
CASSYSGLSNQPQHF
>TRBJ2-5|many|TRBV18|TRBD1
TGTGCCAGCTCACCAACCGGGGACAGCCAAGAGACCCAGTACTTC
CASSPTGDSQETQYF
>TRBJ1-1|many|TRBV7-3|-
TGTGCCAGCAGCTTGATGGCCGGGAGGGTGACTGAAGCTTTCTTT
CASSLMAGRVTEAFF
>TRBJ2-5|many|TRBV9|-
TGTGCCAGCAGCTCATCCCTTCGAGGGGGGGGAGAGACCCAGTACTTC
CASSSSLRGGGETQYF
>TRBJ1-1|-|TRBV6-1|TRBD1
TGTGCCAGCAGTCGGGCAGGGGGGACTTGGACAGCTTTCTTT
CASSRAGGTWTAFF
>TRBJ1-1|many|TRBV7-9|-
TGTGCCAGCAGCGTGCTTGAGGAGTTGGGAGCTTTCTTT
CASSVLEELGAFF
>TRBJ1-1|many|TRBV12-3/TRBV12-4|-
TGTGCCAGCAGCCCGGGACCCTCTTTGAACACTGAAGCTTTCTTT
CASSPGPSLNTEAFF
>TRBJ2-5|many|TRBV6-5|-
TGTGCCAGCAGTTACTCGACCAGCTTGAAGGGGACCCAGTACTTC
CASSYSTSLKGTQYF
>TRBJ1-1|many|TRBV14|-
TGTGCCAGCAGCCAAAGGCAGGGAAGGACTGAAGCTTTCTTT
CASSQRQGRTEAFF
>TRBJ2-2|many|TRBV12-3/TRBV12-4|-
TGTGCCAGCAGTTTAGCCGGCCTGGCCGTGACCGGGGAGCTGTTTTTT
CASSLAGLAVTGELFF
>TRBJ1-3|many|TRBV5-1|TRBD1
TGCGCCAGCAGCCAGGGACAGTCGGGAAACACCATATATTTT
CASSQGQSGNTIYF
>TRBJ1-6|many|TRBV12-3/TRBV12-4|-
TGTGCCAGCAGTCGTATGGGGGATAATTCACCCCTCCACTTT
CASSRMGDNSPLHF
>TRBJ1-2|many|TRBV4-3|TRBD1
TGCGCCAGCAGCCCAGCCGGGACAGGGGACCATGGCTATGGCTACACCTTC
CASSPAGTGDHGYGYTF
>TRBJ2-2|many|TRBV6-2/TRBV6-3|TRBD1
TGTGCCAGCAGCTCCCTTGACAGGGAAAGTAACACCGGGGAGCTGTTTTTT
CASSSLDRESNTGELFF
>TRBJ2-5|many|TRBV7-2|TRBD2
TGTGCCAGCAGCCTCTCACTAGCGGGGGGCCATGAGACCCAGTACTTC
CASSLSLAGGHETQYF
>TRBJ2-7|many|TRBV6-5|-
TGTGCCAGCAGTTGGGACGCTGAGTCCTACGAGCAGTACTTC
CASSWDAESYEQYF
>TRBJ2-5|many|TRBV28|-
TGTGCCAGCAGGGGGAGAAAACGGACGGTCCAAGAGACCCAGTACTTC
CASRGRKRTVQETQYF
>TRBJ2-2|many|TRBV15|-
TGTGCCACCAGCAGAGTCGCAAGCCGGGATCGCAAGACCGGGGAGCTGTTTTTT
CATSRVASRDRKTGELFF
>TRBJ2-5|many|TRBV24-1|-
TGTGCCACGAGGGGTGGACAGCAAGAGACCCAGTACTTC
CATRGGQQETQYF
>TRBJ2-5|few|TRBV6-1|-
TGTGCCAGCACAGAAACAGGCCAAGAGACCCAGTACTTC
CASTETGQETQYF
>TRBJ2-5|many|TRBV20-1|-
TGCAGTGCTAGAGATAGAAAGGGCGTGGAGACCCAGTACTTC
CSARDRKGVETQYF
>TRBJ2-7|-|TRBV6-1|-
TGTGCCACCACCCCGGGAACCCAAGGCGAGCAGTACTTC
CATTPGTQGEQYF
>TRBJ1-3|few|TRBV11-2|-
TGTGCCAGCAGCTTAGATTCCGCGAGCTCTGGAAACACCATATATTTT
CASSLDSASSGNTIYF
>TRBJ1-5|-|TRBV7-8|-
TGTGCCAGCAGCTACACCCGGACAAATAGCAATCAGCCCCAGCATTTT
CASSYTRTNSNQPQHF
>TRBJ1-1|many|TRBV30|-
TGTGCCTGGAGTGCGTCCTTTCGCGAAGCTTTCTTT
CAWSASFREAFF
>TRBJ2-4|many|TRBV6-5|-
TGTGCCAGCAGTTACTCGGCAACGGGGGCGGACATTCAGTACTTC
CASSYSATGADIQYF
>TRBJ2-7|many|TRBV19|-
TGTGCCAGTAGTATAAGGGTGCGAGGCGAGCAGTACTTC
CASSIRVRGEQYF
>TRBJ1-6|many|TRBV6-5|-
TGTGCCAGCAGGCAACAGGGTGGAACTTCACCCCTCCACTTT
CASRQQGGTSPLHF
>TRBJ2-7|many|TRBV28|TRBD2
TGTGCCAGCAGCCCGCCTAGCGGGGGCCTCTCCGAGCAGTACTTC
CASSPPSGGLSEQYF
>TRBJ1-6|many|TRBV15|TRBD1
TGTGCCACCAGCAGAGATGGGACAGGGTCTAATTCACCCCTCCACTTT
CATSRDGTGSNSPLHF
>TRBJ1-2|-|TRBV27|-
TGTGCCAGCACCTCTAGCGGGCAGAAGGGCTACACCTTC
CASTSSGQKGYTF
>TRBJ1-1|many|TRBV6-5|-
TGTGCCAGCAGTTACTCGACCTGGGAGCAGCGGATCTTT
CASSYSTWEQRIF
>TRBJ2-7|-|TRBV12-3/TRBV12-4|-
TGTGCCAGCAGTCCCCGCCTACTAGGCGAGCAGTACTTC
CASSPRLLGEQYF
>TRBJ2-2|many|TRBV14|-
TGTGCCAGCGGCAAGTTTTCCACCGGGGAGCTGTTTTTT
CASGKFSTGELFF
>TRBJ1-1|many|TRBV5-1|-
TGCGCCAGCAGCTTGGTAGGGTCCGGAGCTTTCTTT
CASSLVGSGAFF
>TRBJ1-1|-|TRBV6-2/TRBV6-3|-
TGTGCCAGCAGTTACTCGATAAGTAGTGCTTTCTTT
CASSYSISSAFF
>TRBJ2-7|many|TRBV2|-
TGTGCCAGCAGTGTAACGGCGGGGAGCTCCTACGAGCAGTACTTC
CASSVTAGSSYEQYF
>TRBJ2-7|many|TRBV5-6|-
TGTGCCAGCAGCTACCCACAGGGAGTTCAGCCGTACTTC
CASSYPQGVQPYF
>TRBJ1-6|many|TRBV28|-
TGTGCCAGCAGGCGGGCCCAAGGATCCCACCCCCTCCACTTT
CASRRAQGSHPLHF